This T cell receptor (beta chain) was recovered during a study of Ad26.COV2.S vaccination and SARS-CoV-2 variants. Treatment in this sample: roughly 18 received Ad26.COV2.S at low or high dose, single or two shots; several received placebo; per-sample allocation not given. After the first vaccine or placebo injection, samples were drawn on day 63. The CDR3 has 17 amino acids. From germline, CDR1 is SGHRS and CDR2 YFSETQ. Deletions cut 0 bases from V and 0 bases from J, with 12 bases between. Generated by immunoSEQ multiplex PCR, the TCRdb table keeps only in-frame clones and is missing some. The top ten hold 10% to 15% of the sample, which has 510,000 or so clones, around 90% seen once. In this sample, this clone turned up a few times.

The material sequenced was peripheral blood, taken in a trial of Ad26.COV2.S vaccine versus placebo. The sequence derives from a person aged 18-60 years who received the Ad26.COV2.S COVID-19 vaccine or a placebo. This chain joins TRBV5-1 and TRBJ2-2; no clear D gene. CDR3 in amino acids: CASSLASPSTNTGELFF. The DNA for the CDR3 is TGCGCCAGCAGCTTGGCCTCACCTAGTACGAACACCGGGGAGCTGTTTTTT.